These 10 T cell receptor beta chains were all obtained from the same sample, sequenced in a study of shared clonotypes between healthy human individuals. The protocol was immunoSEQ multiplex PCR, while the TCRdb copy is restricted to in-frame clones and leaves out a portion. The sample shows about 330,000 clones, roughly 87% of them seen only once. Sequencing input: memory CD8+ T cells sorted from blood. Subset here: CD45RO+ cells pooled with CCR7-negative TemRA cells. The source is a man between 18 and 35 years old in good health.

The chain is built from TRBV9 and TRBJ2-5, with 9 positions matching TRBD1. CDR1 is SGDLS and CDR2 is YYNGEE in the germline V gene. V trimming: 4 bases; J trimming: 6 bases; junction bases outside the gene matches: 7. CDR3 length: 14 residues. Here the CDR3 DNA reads TGTGCCAGCAGCCCTTGGACAGGGGAGCAGACCCAGTACTTC. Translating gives CASSPWTGEQTQYF.

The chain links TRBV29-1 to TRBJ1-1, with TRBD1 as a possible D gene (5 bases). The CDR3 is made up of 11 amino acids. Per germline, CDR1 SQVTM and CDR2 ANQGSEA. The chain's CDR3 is CTTGRLTEAFF. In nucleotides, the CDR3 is TGCACCACAGGTCGGCTCACTGAAGCTTTCTTT.

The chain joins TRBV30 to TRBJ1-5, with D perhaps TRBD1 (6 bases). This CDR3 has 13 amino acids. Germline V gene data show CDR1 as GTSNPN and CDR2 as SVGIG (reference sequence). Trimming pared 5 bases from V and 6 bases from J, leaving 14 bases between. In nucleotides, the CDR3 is TGTGCCTGGGAAACAGGGTTCGGTCAGCCCCAGCATTTT. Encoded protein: CAWETGFGQPQHF. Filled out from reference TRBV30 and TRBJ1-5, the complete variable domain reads SQTIHQWPATLVQPVGSPLSLECTVEGTSNPNLYWYRQAAGRGLQLLFYSVGIGQISSEVPQNLSASRPQDRQFILSSKKLLLSDSGFYLCAWETGFGQPQHFGDGTRLSIL.

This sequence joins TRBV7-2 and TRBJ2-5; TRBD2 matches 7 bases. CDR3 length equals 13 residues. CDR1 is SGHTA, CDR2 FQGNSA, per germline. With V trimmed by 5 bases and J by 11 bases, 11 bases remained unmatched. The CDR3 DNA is TGTGCCAGCAGCCTTGACCCCGCGGGGGAGCAGTACTTC. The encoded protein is CASSLDPAGEQYF.

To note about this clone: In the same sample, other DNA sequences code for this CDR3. The CDR3 nucleotides read TGTGCCATCAGTGAGGGCCAGGGGGCCTACGAGCAGTACTTC. It codes for CAISEGQGAYEQYF. The V gene is TRBV10-3, the J gene TRBJ2-7; 7 nucleotides match TRBD1. The CDR3 runs to 14 residues. Germline loops: CDR1 ENHRY, CDR2 SYGVKD. V trimming: 2 bases; J trimming: 2 bases; junction bases outside the gene matches: 3.

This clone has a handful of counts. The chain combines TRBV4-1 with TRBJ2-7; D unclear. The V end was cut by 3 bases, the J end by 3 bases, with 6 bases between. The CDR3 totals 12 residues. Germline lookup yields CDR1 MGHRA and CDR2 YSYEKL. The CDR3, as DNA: TGCGCCAGCAGCCATCCGGGCTACGAGCAGTACTTC. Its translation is CASSHPGYEQYF.

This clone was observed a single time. The CDR3: CASSPGEQRTDTQYF. In DNA, the CDR3 is TGTGCCAGCTCACCAGGGGAACAGCGCACAGATACGCAGTATTTT. The J gene is TRBJ2-3, the V gene TRBV18; D ambiguous. This CDR3 has 15 amino acids. Germline V CDR1 and CDR2: KGHSH, LQKENI. V was shortened by 2 bases and J by 1 base, with 10 bases between the two germline ends.

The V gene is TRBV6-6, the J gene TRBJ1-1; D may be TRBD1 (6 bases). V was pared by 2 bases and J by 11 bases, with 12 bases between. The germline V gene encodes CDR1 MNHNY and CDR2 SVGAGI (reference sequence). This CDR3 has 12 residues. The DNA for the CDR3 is TGTGCCAGCAGTTACACAGGGCGGGTGGCTTTCTTT. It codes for CASSYTGRVAFF.

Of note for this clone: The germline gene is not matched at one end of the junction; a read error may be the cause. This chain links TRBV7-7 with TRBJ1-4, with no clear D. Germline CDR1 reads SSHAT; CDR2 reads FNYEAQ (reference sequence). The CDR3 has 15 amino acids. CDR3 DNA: TGTGCTAGCAGCTTAGGTTCGTCAACTAATGAAAAACTGTTTTTT. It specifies CASSLGSSTNEKLFF.

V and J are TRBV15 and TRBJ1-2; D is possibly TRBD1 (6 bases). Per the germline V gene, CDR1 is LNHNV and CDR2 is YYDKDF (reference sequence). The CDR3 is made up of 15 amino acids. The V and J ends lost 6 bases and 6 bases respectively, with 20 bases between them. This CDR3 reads CATRATGWYADGYTF. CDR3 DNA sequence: TGTGCCACCAGAGCAACAGGGTGGTATGCGGATGGCTACACCTTC.